This T cell receptor beta chain was captured by sequencing in a study of blood T cell repertoires in COVID-19 (TCRdb year 2020). With respect to the entire study: The collaborator samples originated in the United States, Italy and Spain and spanned the acute and convalescent phases of COVID-19. The material from the prospective study consisted of cDNA or gDNA derived from T cells, B-cell-depleted T cells, or PBMCs. HLA class I and class II types, where available, came from metadata supplied by the sample provider rather than from assay-based typing. A de-identified subject ID, COVID-19 status, age in years and sex were almost always included in the sample metadata. A freely available public database, intended as a resource for researchers studying the immune response to SARS-CoV-2, is where the repertoires were released. The dataset comprised deeply sampled blood TCRbeta repertoires from subjects exposed to, actively infected with, or recovered from COVID-19. Samples came from the ongoing ImmuneRACE study (first 160 participants) plus 1,254 subjects from 6 global collaborators. What the work shows at the level of the full study, not this receptor alone: The amount of clinical and demographic metadata varied by source and participant and was provided uncurated.

Inclusive of the bounding cysteine and phenylalanine, the CDR3 is 14 residues long. Only the CDR3 part of the read is kept: 42 bases, read in frame from the first base. Ends trimmed: V by 7 bases, J by 6 bases; bases unmatched to a gene: 9. The germline V gene encodes CDR1 SNHLY and CDR2 FYNNEI. TCRbeta CDR3 regions were amplified from genomic DNA using the immunoSEQ Assay, a bias-controlled multiplex PCR. Regarding the original processing steps: The number of nucleated cells in each sample was estimated by amplification of reference gene primers within the assay. To quantify the absolute abundance of each unique TCRbeta CDR3 rearrangement, sequence reads were collapsed and filtered. For each sample, productive Simpson clonality was calculated by taking the square root of Simpson's diversity index across productive rearrangements. Imported from immuneACCESS, the table was reduced by TCRdb to in-frame sequences with V and J called. These copies leave out some clones; in studies compared against another copy, an unresolved V gene accounts for under half, and the cause of the remainder is not known. V and J calls and clone size are given by that table; D and trimming were obtained from the DNA. For this sample the table gives about 65,000 clones, of which approximately 83% were detected only once. 10% to 13% of the sample is in the top ten clones.

One collaborating source in Seattle enrolled patients while the patients were actively infected and followed the patients over time throughout the course of disease. The collaborating institutions used their own protocols to collect whole blood in K2EDTA tubes. For TCRbeta analysis, collaborators shipped samples as frozen whole blood, isolated PBMCs, or DNA extracted from either of those sample types. With respect to this clone: The antigen it binds to is not known. The sample holds no much larger clone one base away, and base qualities are not on file.

Recombination connected TRBV2 to TRBJ2-3; 8 junctional bases match TRBD2. Sequenced material: peripheral blood. The origin of this receptor is a man in his forties or fifties with COVID-19, enrolled during active disease. CDR3 protein: CASTSRRGADTQYF. The bases read TGTGCCAGCACCTCACGGCGGGGGGCCGATACGCAGTATTTT. Here the CDR3 is joined to the reference TRBV2 and TRBJ2-3 genes, and the full variable domain is: EPEVTQTPSHQVTQMGQEVILRCVPISNHLYFYWYRQILGQKVEFLVSFYNNEISEKSEIFDDQFSVERPDGSNFTLKIRSTKLEDSAMYFCASTSRRGADTQYFGPGTRLTVL.